Listed below are T cell receptor beta chains from one sample, sequenced in a study of blood T cell repertoires in COVID-19. Generated by immunoSEQ multiplex PCR, the TCRdb table keeps only in-frame clones and is missing some. The data hold 200,000 to 300,000 clones, with 75% to 90% observed a single time. Sequencing input: peripheral blood. All receptors come from a man aged 25 to 40 with active or convalescent COVID-19. The CDR3 runs from the conserved cysteine through the conserved F or W. Fields, in order: V gene, J gene, D gene, clone size, CDR3 DNA, CDR3 protein. The D gene is left open where the match is weak. The size entry is marked missing in some rows and otherwise reads once, few, many or a size class.

>TRBV15|TRBJ2-3|NA|NA
TGTGCCACCAGCAGCGGACTAAGCACAGATACGCAGTATTTT
CATSSGLSTDTQYF
>TRBV19|TRBJ2-7|TRBD2|NA
TGTGCCAGTAGTATAGCCCAGGGACTATACGAGCAGTACTTC
CASSIAQGLYEQYF
>TRBV3-1/TRBV3-2|TRBJ2-7|TRBD1|NA
TGTGCCAGCAGCAAGGGACAGGGAACCTACGAGCAGTACTTC
CASSKGQGTYEQYF
>TRBV5-4|TRBJ2-7|TRBD1|NA
TGTGCCAGCAGCCCGTTCCTTACAGGGGGCGGGTACGAGCAGTACTTC
CASSPFLTGGGYEQYF
>TRBV13|TRBJ2-3|TRBD2|NA
TGTGCCAGCAGCTACTCAGCGGGGCCGGGAGATACGCAGTATTTT
CASSYSAGPGDTQYF
>TRBV29-1|TRBJ2-7|TRBD2|NA
TGCAGCGTTGTCGGGGGAACTAGCGGGGGATGGGGCGAGCAGTACTTC
CSVVGGTSGGWGEQYF
>TRBV7-8|TRBJ1-6|NA|NA
TGTGCCAGCAGCTTAGGAGAGAGCGGGAGTAATTCACCCCTCCACTTT
CASSLGESGSNSPLHF
>TRBV4-2|TRBJ1-2|NA|NA
TGTGCCAGCAGCCAAGAGACAGCTAACTATGGCTACACCTTC
CASSQETANYGYTF
>TRBV9|TRBJ1-2|NA|NA
TGTGCCAGCAGCGTAGCTCAGGGAGGGGTAGGGGACTATGGCTACACCTTC
CASSVAQGGVGDYGYTF
>TRBV3-1/TRBV3-2|TRBJ1-2|TRBD1|NA
TGTGCCAGCAGCGCGGCGGGACAGGGTGTTAGTGGCTACACCTTC
CASSAAGQGVSGYTF
>TRBV5-1|TRBJ1-6|NA|NA
TGCGCCAGCAGCTTTGCAGGGGATTTCTCACCCCTCCACTTT
CASSFAGDFSPLHF
>TRBV10-3|TRBJ1-2|NA|NA
TGTGCCATCAGTGAATCGTATGGCTACACCTTC
CAISESYGYTF
>TRBV10-1|TRBJ1-6|NA|few
TGCGCCAGCCCGCCCACTAGCTCCTATAATTCACCCCTCCACTTT
CASPPTSSYNSPLHF
>TRBV19|TRBJ2-2|TRBD1|NA
TGTGCCAGCCAATTCGGAGGGGGTTGGGGACAGGGTAACACCGGGGAGCTGTTTTTT
CASQFGGGWGQGNTGELFF
>TRBV5-1|TRBJ2-3|TRBD2|NA
TGCGCCAGCAGCGCAGGACTAGCCACGAGCACAGATACGCAGTATTTT
CASSAGLATSTDTQYF
>TRBV25-1|TRBJ1-1|NA|few
TGTGCCAGCAGTGAAAGTCGTAAAGGGGAGGATGAAGCTTTCTTT
CASSESRKGEDEAFF
>TRBV7-6|TRBJ2-7|TRBD1|NA
TGTGCCAGCAGCAGAGACAGGGGCGAGCAGTACTTC
CASSRDRGEQYF
>TRBV5-6|TRBJ1-2|NA|once
TGTGCCAGCAGCTTGAGAGGCGGACAGCGTTATGGCTACACCTTC
CASSLRGGQRYGYTF
>TRBV19|TRBJ1-5|NA|NA
TGTGCCAGTAGTGCCTGGGGACAAGGGCGGCAGCCCCAGCATTTT
CASSAWGQGRQPQHF
>TRBV19|TRBJ1-5|NA|NA
TGTGCCAGTAGTCCCGAGGTCGGGGTACATCAGCCCCAGCATTTT
CASSPEVGVHQPQHF
>TRBV6-5|TRBJ1-2|TRBD1|NA
TGTGCCAGCAGTTTCGGACAGGGGGACTATGGCTACACCTTC
CASSFGQGDYGYTF
>TRBV19|TRBJ2-1|NA|NA
TGTGCCAGTAGTATAGGGGGACACCTTTCCTACAATGAGCAGTTCTTC
CASSIGGHLSYNEQFF
>TRBV7-2|TRBJ2-2|NA|NA
TGTGCCAGCAACCCAACCGGGACGAACACCGGGGAGCTGTTTTTT
CASNPTGTNTGELFF
>TRBV2|TRBJ2-7|NA|NA
TGTGCCAGCAGGACAGTACGCGAGCAGTACTTC
CASRTVREQYF
>TRBV5-1|TRBJ2-7|TRBD1|NA
TGCGCCAGCAGCTTGGACGGGGACAGGAACTACGAGCAGTACTTC
CASSLDGDRNYEQYF
>TRBV4-3|TRBJ1-5|NA|NA
TGCGCCAGCAGCCAAGAGGGGGGGAGCAATCAGCCCCAGCATTTT
CASSQEGGSNQPQHF
>TRBV19|TRBJ2-1|NA|NA
TGTGCCAGTAAGGCACAGGTGTCCTCCTACAATGAGCAGTTCTTC
CASKAQVSSYNEQFF
>TRBV3-1/TRBV3-2|TRBJ1-6|NA|NA
TGTGCCAGCAGCCAACCGGGACAAAATTCACCCCTCCACTTT
CASSQPGQNSPLHF
>TRBV6-6|TRBJ1-6|NA|NA
TGTGCCAGCAGTTACGGAGGGTACTCACCCCTCCACTTT
CASSYGGYSPLHF
>TRBV19|TRBJ1-1|NA|NA
TGTGCCAGTAGTATCGTCTCAGCTGGGGAGACTGAAGCTTTCTTT
CASSIVSAGETEAFF
>TRBV25-1|TRBJ2-7|NA|NA
TGTGCCAGCAGTGAACACTACGAGCAGTACTTC
CASSEHYEQYF
>TRBV11-2|TRBJ2-3|NA|NA
TGTGCCAGCAGCTTTAGCGGAGCGTTTACAGATACGCAGTATTTT
CASSFSGAFTDTQYF
>TRBV6-6|TRBJ2-2|NA|NA
TGTGCCAGCACAGGCCGGGGGAACACCGGGGAGCTGTTTTTT
CASTGRGNTGELFF
>TRBV5-4|TRBJ1-2|NA|NA
TGTGCCAGCAGCGGGGGAAACAGGGAATTCTCCTATGGCTACACCTTC
CASSGGNREFSYGYTF
>TRBV7-2|TRBJ2-7|TRBD2|few
TGTGCCAGCAGCTTACTAGCGGGGTACGAGCAGTACTTC
CASSLLAGYEQYF
>TRBV3-1/TRBV3-2|TRBJ2-5|TRBD2|NA
TGTGCCAGCAGCCAAGGTTCCATTAGCGGGGGGGCCACGGAGACCCAGTACTTC
CASSQGSISGGATETQYF
>TRBV3-1/TRBV3-2|TRBJ2-3|TRBD2|few
TGTGCCAGCAGCCGGGGAAGGACTAGCGGGGGGATTAGCACAGATACGCAGTATTTT
CASSRGRTSGGISTDTQYF
>TRBV5-1|TRBJ2-7|NA|NA
TGCGCCAGCAGCCAGGAGGGGAACGAGCAGTACTTC
CASSQEGNEQYF
>TRBV4-3|TRBJ1-1|NA|NA
TGCGCCAGCAGCCACCAGAAGAACACTGAAGCTTTCTTT
CASSHQKNTEAFF
>TRBV6-1|TRBJ2-7|NA|NA
TGTGCCAGCAGTGAAATTGGGGGGAACTACGAGCAGTACTTC
CASSEIGGNYEQYF
>TRBV30|TRBJ1-1|NA|NA
TGTGCCTGGAGTGTACCAGGGAGGGCTTTCTTT
CAWSVPGRAFF
>TRBV5-8|TRBJ1-5|NA|once
TGTGCCAGCAGCTTGGGGCAGATTTATTATAGCAATCAGCCCCAGCATTTT
CASSLGQIYYSNQPQHF
>TRBV4-3|TRBJ2-3|NA|NA
TGCGCCAGCAGCCAAGATCCACCGGCGACAGCCCTAACAGATACGCAGTATTTT
CASSQDPPATALTDTQYF
>TRBV14|TRBJ1-1|TRBD1|NA
TGTGCCAGCAGCCGAGTACAGGGGAGTGAAGCTTTCTTT
CASSRVQGSEAFF
>TRBV7-2|TRBJ1-5|NA|NA
TGTGCCAGCAGCCCCTATAATCAGCCCCAGCATTTT
CASSPYNQPQHF
>TRBV5-1|TRBJ1-5|TRBD1|NA
TGCGCCAGCAGCGTGGGACAGGGAAGTCAGCCCCAGCATTTT
CASSVGQGSQPQHF
>TRBV3-1/TRBV3-2|TRBJ2-3|NA|NA
TGTGCCAGCAGCCGGTGGGGGGAGATAGATACGCAGTATTTT
CASSRWGEIDTQYF
>TRBV7-9|TRBJ1-6|NA|NA
TGTGCCAAATGGACAGCTTATACGACGAGCTCCTATAATTCACCCCTCCACTTT
CAKWTAYTTSSYNSPLHF
>TRBV19|TRBJ1-1|NA|NA
TGTGCCAGTAGGGATCGCCGGGATCCCATGAACACTGAAGCTTTCTTT
CASRDRRDPMNTEAFF
>TRBV5-1|TRBJ1-2|TRBD1|NA
TGCGCCAGCAGCTTGGAGGGACAGACTAACTATGGCTACACCTTC
CASSLEGQTNYGYTF
>TRBV7-9|TRBJ1-3|NA|NA
TGTGCCAGCAGCTTAGGGGAGGGGTCCTCTGGAAACACCATATATTTT
CASSLGEGSSGNTIYF
>TRBV4-3|TRBJ2-3|NA|NA
TGCGCCAGCAGCCAACAAAACCCCCCAGGGGTGTTAGATACGCAGTATTTT
CASSQQNPPGVLDTQYF
>TRBV5-6|TRBJ2-3|TRBD2|NA
TGTGCCAGCAGCTTCCCGACTAGCGGGGGGGCTGATACGCAGTATTTT
CASSFPTSGGADTQYF
>TRBV10-2|TRBJ1-6|NA|NA
TGCGCCAGCAGTCAATACAGGGAAAGCTCCTATAATTCACCCCTCCACTTT
CASSQYRESSYNSPLHF
>TRBV9|TRBJ2-1|NA|NA
TGTGCCAGCAGCGTAGTGCCCTCCGGTGAGCAGTTCTTC
CASSVVPSGEQFF
>TRBV10-3|TRBJ2-3|TRBD2|once
TGTGCCATCAGTGTAGCGGGGAGCACAGATACGCAGTATTTT
CAISVAGSTDTQYF
>TRBV27|TRBJ1-4|NA|NA
TGTGCCAGCAGTTTCTTGGGGGCTGGGGGTGAAAAACTGTTTTTT
CASSFLGAGGEKLFF
>TRBV20-1|TRBJ1-2|TRBD1|few
TGCAGTGCTAGTTCTCCGGGACAGGGGAACTATGGCTACACCTTC
CSASSPGQGNYGYTF
>TRBV9|TRBJ2-3|NA|few
TGTGCCAGCAGCGTCTCGTCGTCGTCAGATACGCAGTATTTT
CASSVSSSSDTQYF